The table lists the clone carrying this T cell receptor beta chain with many counts. No antigen is known for it. The sample comes from a study of T cells in Graves' hyperthyroidism and ophthalmopathy. TCR beta CDR3 sequences were amplified from RNA transcripts. When the TCR CDR3 underwent first-round RT-PCR, the HTBI primer set was used. TCRdb reprocessed the multiplex PCR reads with MiXCR, giving one entry per CDR3 protein. The data contain fewer than 200,000 distinct CDR3 sequences, about 9% of them singletons. This CDR3 spans 13 amino acids. Germline-derived CDR1 and CDR2 are MNHEY and SVGAGI. Germline trimming cut 2 bases from V and 6 bases from J; bases unmatched to any gene: 3. PBMCs stemmed from approximately 10 ml fresh peripheral blood. Findings and limits, study-wide: A 13 V-J model separated ophthalmopathy from stable hyperthyroidism.

The sequenced sample was blood. This clonotype originated in a woman younger than 30 with Graves' hyperthyroidism that later progressed to Graves' ophthalmopathy. The rearrangement links TRBV6-5 to TRBJ1-1; 7 nucleotides match TRBD1. The CDR3 loop reads CASSYVQGAEAFF. CDR3 bases: TGTGCCAGCAGTTACGTTCAGGGGGCTGAAGCTTTCTTT.